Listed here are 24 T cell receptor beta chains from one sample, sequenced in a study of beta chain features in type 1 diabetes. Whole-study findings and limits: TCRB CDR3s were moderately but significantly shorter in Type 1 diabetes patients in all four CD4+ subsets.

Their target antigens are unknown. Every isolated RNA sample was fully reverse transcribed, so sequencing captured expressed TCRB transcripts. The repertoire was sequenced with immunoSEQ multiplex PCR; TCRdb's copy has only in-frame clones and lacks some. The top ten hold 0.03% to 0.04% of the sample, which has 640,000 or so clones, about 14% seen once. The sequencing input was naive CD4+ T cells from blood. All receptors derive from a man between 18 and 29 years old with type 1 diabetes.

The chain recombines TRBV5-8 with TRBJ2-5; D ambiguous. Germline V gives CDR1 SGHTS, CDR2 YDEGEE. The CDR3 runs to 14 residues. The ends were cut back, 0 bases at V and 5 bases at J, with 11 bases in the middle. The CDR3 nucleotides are TGTGCCAGCAGCTTGGACCCCGGTGGGGAGACCCAGTACTTC. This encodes CASSLDPGGETQYF.

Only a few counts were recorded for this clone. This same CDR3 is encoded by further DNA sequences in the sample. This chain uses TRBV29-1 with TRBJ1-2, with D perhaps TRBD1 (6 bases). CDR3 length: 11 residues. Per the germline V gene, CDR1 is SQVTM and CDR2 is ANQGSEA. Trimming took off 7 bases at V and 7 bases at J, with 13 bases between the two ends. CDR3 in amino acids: CSASQGGGYTF. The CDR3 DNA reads TGCAGCGCTTCACAAGGGGGTGGCTACACCTTC.

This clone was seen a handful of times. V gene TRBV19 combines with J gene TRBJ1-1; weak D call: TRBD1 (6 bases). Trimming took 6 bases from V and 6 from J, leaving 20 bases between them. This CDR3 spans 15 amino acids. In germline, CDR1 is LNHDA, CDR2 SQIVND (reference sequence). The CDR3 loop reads CASSREGVAGSEAFF. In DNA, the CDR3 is TGTGCCAGTAGCCGGGAGGGGGTTGCTGGATCTGAAGCTTTCTTT.

CDR3 DNA sequence: TGCAGTGCTAGTATGGAGACCCAGTACTTC. This encodes CSASMETQYF. This rearrangement joins TRBV20-1 to TRBJ2-5; D is uncertain. There are 10 residues in the CDR3. Trimming took 3 bases from V and 5 from J, leaving 4 bases between them. The germline V gene encodes CDR1 DFQATT and CDR2 SNEGSKA (reference sequence).

The CDR3: CATNQGNTGELFF. CDR3 nucleotides: TGCGCCACCAACCAGGGCAACACCGGGGAGCTGTTTTTT. V gene TRBV5-1 combines with J gene TRBJ2-2; D may be TRBD1 (5 bases). The length of the CDR3 is 13 residues. The ends were cut back, 9 bases at V and 2 bases at J, with 11 bases in the middle. Germline CDR1 reads SGHRS; CDR2 reads YFSETQ.

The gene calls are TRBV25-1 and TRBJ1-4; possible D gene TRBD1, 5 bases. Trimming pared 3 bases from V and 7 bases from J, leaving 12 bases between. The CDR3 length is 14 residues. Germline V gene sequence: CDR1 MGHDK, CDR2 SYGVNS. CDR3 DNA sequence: TGTGCCAGCAGTGATTGGCAGGGTAGTGAAAAACTGTTTTTT. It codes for CASSDWQGSEKLFF.

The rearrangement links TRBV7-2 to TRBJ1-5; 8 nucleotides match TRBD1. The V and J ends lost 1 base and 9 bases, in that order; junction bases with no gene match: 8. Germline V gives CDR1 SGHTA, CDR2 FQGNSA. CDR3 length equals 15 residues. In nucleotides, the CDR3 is TGTGCCAGCAGCTTAGAAGGGACAGGCCCCAGGCCCCAGCATTTT. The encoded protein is CASSLEGTGPRPQHF.

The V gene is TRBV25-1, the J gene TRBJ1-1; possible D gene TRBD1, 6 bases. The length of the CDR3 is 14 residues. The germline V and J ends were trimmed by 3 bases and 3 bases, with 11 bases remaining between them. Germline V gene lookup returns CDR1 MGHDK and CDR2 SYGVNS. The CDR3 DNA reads TGTGCCAGCAGTGATCCAGGGGCGCACACTGAAGCTTTCTTT. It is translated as CASSDPGAHTEAFF.

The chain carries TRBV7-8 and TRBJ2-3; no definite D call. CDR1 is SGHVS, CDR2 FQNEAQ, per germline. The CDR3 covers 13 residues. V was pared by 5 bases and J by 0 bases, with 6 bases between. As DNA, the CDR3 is TGTGCCAGCAGCCAGGATAGCACAGATACGCAGTATTTT. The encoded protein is CASSQDSTDTQYF. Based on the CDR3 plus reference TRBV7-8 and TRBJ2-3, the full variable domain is GAGVSQSPRYKVAKRGQDVALRCDPISGHVSLFWYQQALGQGPEFLTYFQNEAQLDKSGLPSDRFFAERPEGSVSTLKIQRTQQEDSAVYLCASSQDSTDTQYFGPGTRLTVL.

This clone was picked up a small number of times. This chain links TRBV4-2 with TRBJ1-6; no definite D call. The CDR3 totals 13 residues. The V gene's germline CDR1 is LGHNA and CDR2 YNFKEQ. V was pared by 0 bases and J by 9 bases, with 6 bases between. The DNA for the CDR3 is TGTGCCAGCAGCCAAGATTTGAGTTCACCCCTCCACTTT. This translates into CASSQDLSSPLHF.

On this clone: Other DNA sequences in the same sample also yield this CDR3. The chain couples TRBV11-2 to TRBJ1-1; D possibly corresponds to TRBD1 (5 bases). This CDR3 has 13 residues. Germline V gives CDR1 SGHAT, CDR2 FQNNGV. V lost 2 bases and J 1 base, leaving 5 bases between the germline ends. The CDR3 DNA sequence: TGTGCCAGCAGCTTAACAGGGAACACTGAAGCTTTCTTT. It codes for CASSLTGNTEAFF.

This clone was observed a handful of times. The DNA for the CDR3 is TGCGCCAGCAGCCCTACGACGGTGAACACTGAAGCTTTCTTT. Its translation: CASSPTTVNTEAFF. V is TRBV5-1 and J is TRBJ1-1; unclear D gene. CDR3 length equals 14 residues. The germline CDR1 and CDR2 sequences are SGHRS and YFSETQ. V was trimmed by 4 bases and J by 0 bases, leaving 10 bases between them. Drawing the rest from reference TRBV5-1 and TRBJ1-1, the complete variable domain is KAGVTQTPRYLIKTRGQQVTLSCSPISGHRSVSWYQQTPGQGLQFLFEYFSETQRNKGNFPGRFSGRQFSNSRSEMNVSTLELGDSALYLCASSPTTVNTEAFFGQGTRLTVV.

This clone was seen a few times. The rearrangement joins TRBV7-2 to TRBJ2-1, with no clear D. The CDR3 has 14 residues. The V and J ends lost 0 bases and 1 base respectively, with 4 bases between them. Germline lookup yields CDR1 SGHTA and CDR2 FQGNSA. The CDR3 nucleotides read TGTGCCAGCAGCTTAGCGAGTTCCTACAATGAGCAGTTCTTC. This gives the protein CASSLASSYNEQFF. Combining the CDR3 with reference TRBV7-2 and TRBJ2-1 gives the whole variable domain GAGVSQSPSNKVTEKGKDVELRCDPISGHTALYWYRQSLGQGLEFLIYFQGNSAPDKSGLPSDRFSAERTGGSVSTLTIQRTQQEDSAVYLCASSLASSYNEQFFGPGTRLTVL.

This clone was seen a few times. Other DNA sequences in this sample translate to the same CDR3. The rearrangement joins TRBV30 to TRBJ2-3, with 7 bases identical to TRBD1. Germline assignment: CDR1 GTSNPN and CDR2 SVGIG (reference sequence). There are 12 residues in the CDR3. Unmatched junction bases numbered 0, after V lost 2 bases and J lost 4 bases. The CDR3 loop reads CAWSQGADTQYF. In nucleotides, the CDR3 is TGTGCCTGGAGTCAGGGGGCAGATACGCAGTATTTT.

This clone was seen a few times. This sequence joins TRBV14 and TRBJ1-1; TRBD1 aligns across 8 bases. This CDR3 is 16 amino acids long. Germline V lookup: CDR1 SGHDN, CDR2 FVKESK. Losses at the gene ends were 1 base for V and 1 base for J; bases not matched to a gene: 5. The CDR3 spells CASSQVYGTGNTEAFF. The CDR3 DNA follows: TGTGCCAGCAGCCAAGTTTATGGGACAGGGAACACTGAAGCTTTCTTT.

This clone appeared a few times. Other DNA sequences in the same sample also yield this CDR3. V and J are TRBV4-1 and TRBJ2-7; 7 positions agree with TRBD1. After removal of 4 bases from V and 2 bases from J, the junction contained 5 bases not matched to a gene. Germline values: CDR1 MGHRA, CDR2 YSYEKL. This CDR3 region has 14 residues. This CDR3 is CASSRPGQTYEQYF. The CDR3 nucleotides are TGCGCCAGCAGCCGCCCGGGACAGACCTACGAGCAGTACTTC.

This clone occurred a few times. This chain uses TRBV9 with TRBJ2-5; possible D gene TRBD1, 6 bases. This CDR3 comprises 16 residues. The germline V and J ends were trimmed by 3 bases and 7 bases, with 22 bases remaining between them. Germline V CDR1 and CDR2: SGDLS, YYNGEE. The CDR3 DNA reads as TGTGCCAGCAGCGGAGGAACAGGGTTTGGATTCGGGACCCAGTACTTC. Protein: CASSGGTGFGFGTQYF.

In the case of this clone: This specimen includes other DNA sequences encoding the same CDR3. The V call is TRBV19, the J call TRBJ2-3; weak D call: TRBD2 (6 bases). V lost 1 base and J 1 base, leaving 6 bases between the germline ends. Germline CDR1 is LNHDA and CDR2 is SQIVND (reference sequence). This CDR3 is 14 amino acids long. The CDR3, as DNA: TGTGCCAGTAGTATAGGCGGGGGCACAGATACGCAGTATTTT. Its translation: CASSIGGGTDTQYF.

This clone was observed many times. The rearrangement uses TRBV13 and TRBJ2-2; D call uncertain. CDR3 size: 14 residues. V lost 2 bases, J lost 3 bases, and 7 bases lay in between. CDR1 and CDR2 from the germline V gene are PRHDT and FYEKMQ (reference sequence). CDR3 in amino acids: CASSLTPDTGELFF. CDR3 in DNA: TGTGCCAGCAGCTTAACTCCAGACACCGGGGAGCTGTTTTTT.

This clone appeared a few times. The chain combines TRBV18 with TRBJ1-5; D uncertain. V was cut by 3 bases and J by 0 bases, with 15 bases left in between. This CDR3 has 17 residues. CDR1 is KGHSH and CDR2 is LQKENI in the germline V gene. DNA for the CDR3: TGTGCCAGCTCACCGCAGCAGGTGGGGAATAGCAATCAGCCCCAGCATTTT. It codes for CASSPQQVGNSNQPQHF.

The CDR3 DNA sequence: TGCAGCGTTGCTAGGGGAGAGCGGAATGAAAAACTGTTTTTT. Amino acids: CSVARGERNEKLFF. This chain joins TRBV29-1 and TRBJ1-4; D might be TRBD1 (5 bases). CDR3 length equals 14 residues. Germline CDR1 and CDR2: SQVTM and ANQGSEA. V gave up 4 bases and J gave up 5 bases, with 14 bases separating them.

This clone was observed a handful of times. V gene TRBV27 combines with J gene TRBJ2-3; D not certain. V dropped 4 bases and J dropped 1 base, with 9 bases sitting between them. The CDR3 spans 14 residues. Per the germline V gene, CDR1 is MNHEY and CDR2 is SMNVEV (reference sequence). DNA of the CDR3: TGTGCCAGCAGTTCCTCGGTAGGCACAGATACGCAGTATTTT. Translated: CASSSSVGTDTQYF.

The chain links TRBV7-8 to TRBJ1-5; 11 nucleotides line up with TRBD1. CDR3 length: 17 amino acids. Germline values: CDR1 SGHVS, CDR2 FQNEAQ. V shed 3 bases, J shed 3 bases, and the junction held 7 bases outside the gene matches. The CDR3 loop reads CASSFPGQGVVNQPQHF. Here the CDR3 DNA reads TGTGCCAGCAGCTTCCCGGGACAGGGGGTAGTCAATCAGCCCCAGCATTTT.

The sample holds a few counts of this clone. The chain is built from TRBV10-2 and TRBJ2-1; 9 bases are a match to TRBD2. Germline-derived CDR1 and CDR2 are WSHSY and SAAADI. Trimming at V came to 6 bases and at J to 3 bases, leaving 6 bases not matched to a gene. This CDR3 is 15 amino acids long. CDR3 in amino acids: CASSPNSGGYNEQFF. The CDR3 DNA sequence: TGCGCCAGCAGCCCAAATAGCGGGGGCTACAATGAGCAGTTCTTC.